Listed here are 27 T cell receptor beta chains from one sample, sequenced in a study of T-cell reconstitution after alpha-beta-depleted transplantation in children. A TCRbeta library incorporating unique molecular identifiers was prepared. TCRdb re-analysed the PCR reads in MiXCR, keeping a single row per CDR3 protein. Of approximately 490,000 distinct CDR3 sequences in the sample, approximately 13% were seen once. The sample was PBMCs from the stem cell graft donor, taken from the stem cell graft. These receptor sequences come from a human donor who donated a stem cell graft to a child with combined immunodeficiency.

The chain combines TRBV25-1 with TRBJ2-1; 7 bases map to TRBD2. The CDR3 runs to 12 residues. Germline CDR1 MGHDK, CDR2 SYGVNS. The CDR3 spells CASRPAGDEQFF. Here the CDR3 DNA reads TGTGCTAGCCGTCCGGCGGGGGATGAGCAGTTCTTC.

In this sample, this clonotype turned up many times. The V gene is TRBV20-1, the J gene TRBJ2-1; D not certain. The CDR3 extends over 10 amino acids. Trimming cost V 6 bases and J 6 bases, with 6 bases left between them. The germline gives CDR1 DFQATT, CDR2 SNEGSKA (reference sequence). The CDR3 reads CSAGSNEQFF. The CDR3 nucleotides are TGCAGTGCCGGGTCCAATGAGCAGTTCTTC.

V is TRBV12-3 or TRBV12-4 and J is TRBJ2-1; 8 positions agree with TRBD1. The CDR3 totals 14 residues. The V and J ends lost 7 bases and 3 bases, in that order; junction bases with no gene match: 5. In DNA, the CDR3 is TGTGCCAGCACCAAGGGGACAGGCTACAATGAGCAGTTCTTC. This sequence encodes CASTKGTGYNEQFF.

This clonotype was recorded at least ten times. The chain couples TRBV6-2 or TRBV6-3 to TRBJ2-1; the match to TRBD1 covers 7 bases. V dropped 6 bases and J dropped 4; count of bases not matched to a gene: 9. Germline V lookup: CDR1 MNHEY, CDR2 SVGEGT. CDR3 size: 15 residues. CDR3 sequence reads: CASSPQGVGYNEQFF. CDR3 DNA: TGTGCCAGCAGCCCCCAGGGGGTTGGGTACAATGAGCAGTTCTTC.

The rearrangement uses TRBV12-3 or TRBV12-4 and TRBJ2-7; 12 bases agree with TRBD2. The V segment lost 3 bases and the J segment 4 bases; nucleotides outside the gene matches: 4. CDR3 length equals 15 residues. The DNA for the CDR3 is TGTGCCAGCAGTTTTAGACTAGCGGGGGATTACGAGCAGTACTTC. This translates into CASSFRLAGDYEQYF.

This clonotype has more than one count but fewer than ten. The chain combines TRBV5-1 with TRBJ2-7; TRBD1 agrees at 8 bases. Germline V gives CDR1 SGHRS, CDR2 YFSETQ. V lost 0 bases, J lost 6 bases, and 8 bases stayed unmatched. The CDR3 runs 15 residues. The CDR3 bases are TGCGCCAGCAGCTTGGTGCGGACAGGGAATAGCGAGCAGTACTTC. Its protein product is CASSLVRTGNSEQYF.

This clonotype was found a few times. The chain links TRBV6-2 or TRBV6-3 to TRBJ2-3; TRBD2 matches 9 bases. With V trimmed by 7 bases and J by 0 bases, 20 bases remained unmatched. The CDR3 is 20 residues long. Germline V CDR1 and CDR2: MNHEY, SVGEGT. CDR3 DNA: TGTGCCAGCATCCTCGGAGGAGTAGCGGGAGTTCGAGGAAGCACAGATACGCAGTATTTT. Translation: CASILGGVAGVRGSTDTQYF.

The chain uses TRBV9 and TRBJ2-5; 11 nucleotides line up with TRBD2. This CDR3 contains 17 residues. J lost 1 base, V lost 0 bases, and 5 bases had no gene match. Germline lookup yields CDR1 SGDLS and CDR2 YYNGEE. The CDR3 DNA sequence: TGTGCCAGCAGCGTAGGAGCGACTAGCGGGATCCAAGAGACCCAGTACTTC. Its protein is CASSVGATSGIQETQYF.

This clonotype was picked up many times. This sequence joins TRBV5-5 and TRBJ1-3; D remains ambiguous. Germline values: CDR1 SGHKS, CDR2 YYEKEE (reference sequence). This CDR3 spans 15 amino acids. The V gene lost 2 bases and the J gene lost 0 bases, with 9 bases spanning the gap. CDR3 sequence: CASSLRVSSGNTIYF. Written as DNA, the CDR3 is TGTGCCAGCAGCTTACGGGTTAGCTCTGGAAACACCATATATTTT.

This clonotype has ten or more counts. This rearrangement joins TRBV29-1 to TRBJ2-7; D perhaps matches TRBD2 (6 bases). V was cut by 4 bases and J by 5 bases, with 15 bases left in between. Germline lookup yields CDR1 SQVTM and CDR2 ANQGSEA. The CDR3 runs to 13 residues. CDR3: CSVAVDGSHEQYF. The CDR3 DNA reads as TGCAGCGTTGCGGTAGACGGGAGCCACGAGCAGTACTTC.

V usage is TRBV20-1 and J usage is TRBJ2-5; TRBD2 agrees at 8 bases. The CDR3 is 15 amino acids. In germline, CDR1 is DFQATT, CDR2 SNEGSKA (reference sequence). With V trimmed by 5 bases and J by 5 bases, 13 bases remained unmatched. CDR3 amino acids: CSAPSSGSGTETQYF. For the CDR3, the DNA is TGCAGTGCTCCCTCCTCGGGTAGCGGGACGGAGACCCAGTACTTC.

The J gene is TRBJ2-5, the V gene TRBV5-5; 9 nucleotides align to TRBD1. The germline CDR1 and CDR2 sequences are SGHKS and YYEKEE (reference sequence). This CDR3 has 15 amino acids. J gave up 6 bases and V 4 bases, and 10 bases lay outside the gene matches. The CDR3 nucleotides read TGTGCCAGCAGCGTGGACAGGGGACGGATAAAGACCCAGTACTTC. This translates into CASSVDRGRIKTQYF.

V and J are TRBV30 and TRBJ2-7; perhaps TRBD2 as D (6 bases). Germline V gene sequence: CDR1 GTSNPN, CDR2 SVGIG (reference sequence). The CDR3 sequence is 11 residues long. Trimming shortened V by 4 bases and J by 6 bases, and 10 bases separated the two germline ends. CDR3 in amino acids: CAWTGGSEQYF. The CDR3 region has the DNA TGTGCCTGGACCGGGGGAAGCGAGCAGTACTTC.

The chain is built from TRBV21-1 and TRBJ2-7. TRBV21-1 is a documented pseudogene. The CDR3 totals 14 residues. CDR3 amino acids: CASSKGESNYEQYF. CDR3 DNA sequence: TGTGCCAGCAGCAAAGGTGAGAGCAACTACGAGCAGTACTTC.

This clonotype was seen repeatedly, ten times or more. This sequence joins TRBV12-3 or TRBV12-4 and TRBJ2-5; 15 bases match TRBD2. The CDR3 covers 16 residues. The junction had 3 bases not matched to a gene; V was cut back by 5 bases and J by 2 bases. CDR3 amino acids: CASSPGTSGGQETQYF. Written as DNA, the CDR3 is TGTGCCAGCAGTCCCGGGACTAGCGGGGGGCAAGAGACCCAGTACTTC.

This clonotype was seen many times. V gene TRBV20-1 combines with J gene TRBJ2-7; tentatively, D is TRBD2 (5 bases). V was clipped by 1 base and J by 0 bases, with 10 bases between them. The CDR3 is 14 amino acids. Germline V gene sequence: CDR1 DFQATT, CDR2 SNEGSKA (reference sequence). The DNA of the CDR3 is TGCAGTGCTAGAGTGATCGGGGTCTCCTACGAGCAGTACTTC. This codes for CSARVIGVSYEQYF.

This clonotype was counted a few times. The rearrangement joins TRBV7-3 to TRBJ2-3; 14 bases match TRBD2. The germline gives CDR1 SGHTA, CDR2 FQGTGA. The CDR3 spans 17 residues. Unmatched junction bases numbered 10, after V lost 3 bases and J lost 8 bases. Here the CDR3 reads CASSLVGGTSGGRTQYF. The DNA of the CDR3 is TGTGCCAGCAGCTTGGTCGGCGGGACTAGCGGGGGCCGTACGCAGTATTTT.

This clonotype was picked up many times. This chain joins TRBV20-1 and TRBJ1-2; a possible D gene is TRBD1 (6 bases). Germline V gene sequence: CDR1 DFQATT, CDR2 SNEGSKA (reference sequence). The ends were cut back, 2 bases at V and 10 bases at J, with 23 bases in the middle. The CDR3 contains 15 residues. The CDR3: CSARPATGSGDAYTF. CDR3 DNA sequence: TGCAGTGCTAGACCTGCGACAGGCAGTGGGGATGCCTACACCTTC.

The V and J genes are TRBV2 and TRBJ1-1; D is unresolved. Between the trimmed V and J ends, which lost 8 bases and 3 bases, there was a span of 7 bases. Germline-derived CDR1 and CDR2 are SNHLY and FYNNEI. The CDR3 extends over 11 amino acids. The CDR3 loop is CASFPYTEAFF. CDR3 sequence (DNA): TGTGCCAGCTTTCCTTACACTGAAGCTTTCTTT.

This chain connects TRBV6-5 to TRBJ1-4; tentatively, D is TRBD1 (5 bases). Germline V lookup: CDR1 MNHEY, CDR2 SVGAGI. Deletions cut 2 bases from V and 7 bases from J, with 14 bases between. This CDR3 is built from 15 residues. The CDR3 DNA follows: TGTGCCAGCAGTTACACCGAGGGGCGAGGTGAAAAACTGTTTTTT. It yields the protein CASSYTEGRGEKLFF.

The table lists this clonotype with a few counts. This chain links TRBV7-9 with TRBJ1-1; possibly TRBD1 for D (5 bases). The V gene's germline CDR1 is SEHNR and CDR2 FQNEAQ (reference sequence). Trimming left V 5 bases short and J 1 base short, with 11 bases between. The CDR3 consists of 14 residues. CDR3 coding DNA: TGTGCCAGCAGCCCTCTCACAGGGAACACTGAAGCTTTCTTT. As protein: CASSPLTGNTEAFF.

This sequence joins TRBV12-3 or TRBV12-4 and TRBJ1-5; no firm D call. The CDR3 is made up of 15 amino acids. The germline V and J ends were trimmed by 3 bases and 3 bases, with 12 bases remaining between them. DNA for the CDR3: TGTGCCAGCAGTTTGGGCACAACGGTCAATCAGCCCCAGCATTTT. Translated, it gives CASSLGTTVNQPQHF.

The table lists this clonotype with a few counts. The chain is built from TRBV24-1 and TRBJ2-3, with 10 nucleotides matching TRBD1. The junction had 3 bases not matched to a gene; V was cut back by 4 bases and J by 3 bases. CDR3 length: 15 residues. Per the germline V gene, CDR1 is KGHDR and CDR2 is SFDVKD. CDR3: CATSDRDRGTDTQYF. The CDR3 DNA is TGTGCCACCAGTGACCGGGACAGGGGTACAGATACGCAGTATTTT.

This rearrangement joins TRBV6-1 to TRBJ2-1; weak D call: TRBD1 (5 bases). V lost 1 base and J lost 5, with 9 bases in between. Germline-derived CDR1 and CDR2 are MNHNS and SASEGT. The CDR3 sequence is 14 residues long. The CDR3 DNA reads TGTGCCAGCAGTGAAGTGGGGCTGCACAATGAGCAGTTCTTC. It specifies CASSEVGLHNEQFF.

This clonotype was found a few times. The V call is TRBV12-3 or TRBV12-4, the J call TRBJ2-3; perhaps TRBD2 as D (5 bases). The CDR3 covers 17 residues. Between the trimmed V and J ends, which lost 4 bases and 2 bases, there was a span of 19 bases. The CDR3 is CASSSYEGRAYTDTQYF. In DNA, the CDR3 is TGTGCCAGCAGTTCCTATGAGGGTCGCGCTTACACAGATACGCAGTATTTT.

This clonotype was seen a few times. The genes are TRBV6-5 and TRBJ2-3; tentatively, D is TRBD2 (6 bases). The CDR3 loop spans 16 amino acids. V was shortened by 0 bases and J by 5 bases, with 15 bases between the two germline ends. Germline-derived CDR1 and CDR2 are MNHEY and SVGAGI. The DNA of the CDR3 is TGTGCCAGCAGTTACTCGGGGGGAATGAGTGGAGATACGCAGTATTTT. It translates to CASSYSGGMSGDTQYF.

The CDR3 loop reads CSARRLAGSGETQYF. DNA of the CDR3: TGCAGTGCTAGAAGACTAGCGGGTTCCGGTGAGACCCAGTACTTC. This chain uses TRBV20-1 with TRBJ2-5; 10 nucleotides match TRBD2. CDR3 length: 15 residues. With V trimmed by 2 bases and J by 5 bases, 8 bases remained unmatched. Germline-derived CDR1 and CDR2 are DFQATT and SNEGSKA (reference sequence).